The present entry profiles one TCR beta chain with its context. The sample originates from a study of T cells after yellow fever vaccination. The CDR3 is 17 amino acids. The study made its TCR cDNA through 5'RACE template switching. That step introduced a universal primer site along with UMIs. TCRdb called the 5' RACE reads again in MiXCR, with one record for every CDR3 protein. This sample has 500,000 to 550,000 distinct CDR3 sequences; about a fifth occur once, and the top ten carry around 17%. Specimen: PBMCs, collected 21 days after the first yellow fever vaccination. The sequence came from a man younger than 30 who received the YFV17D yellow fever vaccine. The chain couples TRBV21-1 to TRBJ1-1; the table assigns TRBD1, which was not confirmed against the DNA. TRBV21-1 is described as a pseudogene. The CDR3: CASSPQVGRRWDTEAFF. CDR3 DNA sequence: TGTGCCAGCAGCCCTCAGGTGGGCAGGCGGTGGGACACTGAAGCTTTCTTT.